This TCR beta chain was identified during a study of T cell responses to AZD1222 COVID-19 vaccine. General observations from the study: Compared with day 0, the breadth and depth of the Spike-specific TCR repertoire rose significantly after two doses of AZD1222. Reportedly, nearly half of unique spike TCRs recognized epitopes outside B.1.351/B.1.1.7 mutations. It was only a handful of AZD1222 recipients who were seropositive at baseline.

The CDR3 covers 14 residues. The V end lost 2 bases, the J end lost 1 base, and 8 bases lay between the germline ends. CDR1 is MRHNA, CDR2 SNTAGT, per germline. Clones were read by immunoSEQ multiplex PCR, and TCRdb kept only the in-frame ones, dropping some. The sample contains about 140,000 clones, over 85% of which appear only once. Comments on this clone: Its target is unknown.

The sequence came from an adult in good health. This chain joins TRBV6-4 and TRBJ1-1; D unclear. The sequencing here drew on peripheral blood, taken on day 0 of AZD1222 vaccination. This chain's CDR3 is CASSDGPGNTEAFF. The CDR3 DNA follows: TGTGCCAGCAGTGACGGGCCAGGGAACACTGAAGCTTTCTTT.